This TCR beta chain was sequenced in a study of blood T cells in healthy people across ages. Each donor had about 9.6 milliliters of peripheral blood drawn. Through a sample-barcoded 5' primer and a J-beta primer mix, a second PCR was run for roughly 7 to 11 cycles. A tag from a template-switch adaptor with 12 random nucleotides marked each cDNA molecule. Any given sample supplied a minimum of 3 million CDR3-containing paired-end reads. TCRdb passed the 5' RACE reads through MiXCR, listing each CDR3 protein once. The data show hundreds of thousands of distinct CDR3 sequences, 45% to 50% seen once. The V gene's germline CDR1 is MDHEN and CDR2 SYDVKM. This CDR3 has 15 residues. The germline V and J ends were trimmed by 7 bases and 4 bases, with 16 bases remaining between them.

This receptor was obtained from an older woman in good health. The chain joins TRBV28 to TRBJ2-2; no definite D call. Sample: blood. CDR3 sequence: CASKTSGVGTGELFF. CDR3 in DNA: TGTGCCAGCAAAACTTCTGGCGTTGGCACCGGGGAGCTGTTTTTT.